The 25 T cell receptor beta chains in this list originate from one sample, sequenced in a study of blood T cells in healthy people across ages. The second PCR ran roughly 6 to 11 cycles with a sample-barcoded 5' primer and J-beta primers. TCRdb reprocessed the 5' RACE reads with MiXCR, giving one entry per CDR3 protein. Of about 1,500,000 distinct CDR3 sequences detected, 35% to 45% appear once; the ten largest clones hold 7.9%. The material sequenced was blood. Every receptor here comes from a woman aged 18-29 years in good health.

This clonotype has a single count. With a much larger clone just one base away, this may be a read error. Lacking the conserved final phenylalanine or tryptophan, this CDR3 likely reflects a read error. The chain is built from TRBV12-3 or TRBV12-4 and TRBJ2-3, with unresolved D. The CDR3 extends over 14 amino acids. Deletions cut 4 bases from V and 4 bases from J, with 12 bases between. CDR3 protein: CASSSSDRPDTQYS. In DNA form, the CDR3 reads TGTGCCAGCAGTTCGTCGGACCGCCCAGATACGCAGTATTCT.

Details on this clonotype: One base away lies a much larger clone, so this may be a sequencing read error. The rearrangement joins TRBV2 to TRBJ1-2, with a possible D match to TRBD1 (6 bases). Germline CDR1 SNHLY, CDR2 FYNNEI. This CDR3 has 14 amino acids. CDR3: CASSSKQGSYCYTF. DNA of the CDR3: TGTGCCAGCAGTTCCAAACAGGGTTCCTATTGCTACACCTTC. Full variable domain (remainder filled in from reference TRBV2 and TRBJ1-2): EPEVTQTPSHQVTQMGQEVILRCVPISNHLYFYWYRQILGQKVEFLVSFYNNEISEKSEIFDDQFSVERPDGSNFTLKIRSTKLEDSAMYFCASSSKQGSYCYTFGSGTRLTVV.

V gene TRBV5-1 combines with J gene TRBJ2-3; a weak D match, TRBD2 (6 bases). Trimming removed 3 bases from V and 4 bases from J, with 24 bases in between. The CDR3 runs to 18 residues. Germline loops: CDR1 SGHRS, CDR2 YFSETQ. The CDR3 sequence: CASSWSRASERRADTQYF. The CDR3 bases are TGCGCCAGCAGCTGGAGCAGAGCTAGCGAGCGGCGCGCAGATACGCAGTATTTT.

In nucleotides, the CDR3 is TGCAGTGCGGGAGGAGACACAGATACGCAGTATTTT. This translates into CSAGGDTDTQYF. This chain links TRBV20-1 with TRBJ2-3; D may be TRBD2 (6 bases). CDR1 is DFQATT and CDR2 is SNEGSKA in the germline V gene (reference sequence). This CDR3 comprises 12 residues. V gave up 6 bases and J gave up 2 bases, with 9 bases separating them.

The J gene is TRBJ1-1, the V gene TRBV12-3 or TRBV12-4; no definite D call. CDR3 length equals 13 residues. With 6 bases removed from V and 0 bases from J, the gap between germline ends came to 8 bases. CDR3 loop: CASSQIMNTEAFF. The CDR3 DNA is TGTGCCAGCAGCCAAATCATGAACACTGAAGCTTTCTTT.

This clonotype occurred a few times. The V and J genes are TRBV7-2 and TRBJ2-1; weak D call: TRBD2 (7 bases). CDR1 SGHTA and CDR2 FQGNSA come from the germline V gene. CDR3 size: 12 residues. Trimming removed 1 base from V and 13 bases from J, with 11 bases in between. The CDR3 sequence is CASSLGGGVQFF. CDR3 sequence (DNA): TGTGCCAGCAGCTTAGGGGGGGGCGTTCAGTTCTTC.

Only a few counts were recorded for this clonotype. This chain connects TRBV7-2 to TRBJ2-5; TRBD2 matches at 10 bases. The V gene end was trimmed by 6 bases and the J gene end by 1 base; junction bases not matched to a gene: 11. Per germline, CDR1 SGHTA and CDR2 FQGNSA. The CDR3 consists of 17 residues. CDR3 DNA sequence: TGTGCCAGCAGACGATCACTAGCGGGACCACTCCAAGAGACCCAGTACTTC. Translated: CASRRSLAGPLQETQYF.

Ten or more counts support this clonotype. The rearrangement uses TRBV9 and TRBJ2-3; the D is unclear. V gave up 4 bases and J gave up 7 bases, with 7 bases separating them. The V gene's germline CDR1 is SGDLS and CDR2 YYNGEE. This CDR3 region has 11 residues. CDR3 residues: CASSSENTQYF. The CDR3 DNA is TGTGCCAGCAGCTCAGAAAATACGCAGTATTTT.

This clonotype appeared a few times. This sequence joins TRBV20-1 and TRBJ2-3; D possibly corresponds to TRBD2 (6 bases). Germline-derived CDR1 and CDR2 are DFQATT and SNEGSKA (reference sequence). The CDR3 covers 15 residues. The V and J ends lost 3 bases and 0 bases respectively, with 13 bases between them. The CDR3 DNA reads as TGCAGTGCTAGGAGGGTTGGGGGGAGCACAGATACGCAGTATTTT. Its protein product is CSARRVGGSTDTQYF.

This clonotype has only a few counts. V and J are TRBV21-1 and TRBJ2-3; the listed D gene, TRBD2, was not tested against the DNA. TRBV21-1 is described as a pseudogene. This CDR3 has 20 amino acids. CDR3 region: CASSKVWGKSGDSDTDTQYF. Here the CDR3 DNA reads TGTGCCAGCAGCAAAGTGTGGGGGAAGAGCGGGGACTCCGACACAGATACGCAGTATTTT.

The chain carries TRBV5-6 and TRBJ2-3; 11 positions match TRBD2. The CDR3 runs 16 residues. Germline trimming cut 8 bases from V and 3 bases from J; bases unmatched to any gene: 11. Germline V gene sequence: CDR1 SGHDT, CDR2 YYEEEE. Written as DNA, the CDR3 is TGTGCCAGTAGCCAAAGACTAGCGGGACGGACAGATACGCAGTATTTT. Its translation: CASSQRLAGRTDTQYF. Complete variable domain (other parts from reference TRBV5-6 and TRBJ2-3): DAGVTQSPTHLIKTRGQQVTLRCSPKSGHDTVSWYQQALGQGPQFIFQYYEEEERQRGNFPDRFSGHQFPNYSSELNVNALLLGDSALYLCASSQRLAGRTDTQYFGPGTRLTVL.

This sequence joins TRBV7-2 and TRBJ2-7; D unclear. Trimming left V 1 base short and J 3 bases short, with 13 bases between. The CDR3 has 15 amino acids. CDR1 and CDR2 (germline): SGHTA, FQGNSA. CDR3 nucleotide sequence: TGTACCAGCAGCTTAGAGGGCCAGCGAGTCTACGAGCAGTACTTC. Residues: CTSSLEGQRVYEQYF.

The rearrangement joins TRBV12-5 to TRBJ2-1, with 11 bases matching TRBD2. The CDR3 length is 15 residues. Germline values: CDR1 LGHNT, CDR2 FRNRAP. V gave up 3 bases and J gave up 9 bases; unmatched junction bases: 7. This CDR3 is CASGLGTSGGGEQFF. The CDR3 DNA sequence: TGTGCTAGTGGTTTAGGGACTAGCGGTGGCGGTGAGCAGTTCTTC.

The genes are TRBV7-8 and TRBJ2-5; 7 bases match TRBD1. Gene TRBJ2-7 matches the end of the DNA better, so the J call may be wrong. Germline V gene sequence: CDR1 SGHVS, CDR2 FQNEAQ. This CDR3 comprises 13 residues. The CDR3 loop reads CASTRDRDYEQYF. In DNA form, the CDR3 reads TGTGCCAGCACCCGGGACAGAGACTACGAGCAGTACTTC.

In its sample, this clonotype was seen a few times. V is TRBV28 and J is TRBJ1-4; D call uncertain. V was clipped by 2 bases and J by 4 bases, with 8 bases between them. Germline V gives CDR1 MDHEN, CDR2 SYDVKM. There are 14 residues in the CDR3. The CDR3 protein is CASSLISHNEKLFF. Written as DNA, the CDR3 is TGTGCCAGCAGTTTAATCAGTCATAATGAAAAACTGTTTTTT.

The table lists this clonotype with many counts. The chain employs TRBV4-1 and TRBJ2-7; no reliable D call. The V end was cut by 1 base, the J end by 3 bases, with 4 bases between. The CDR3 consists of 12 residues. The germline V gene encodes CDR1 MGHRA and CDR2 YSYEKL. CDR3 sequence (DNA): TGCGCCAGCAGCCAAGGATTCTACGAGCAGTACTTC. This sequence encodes CASSQGFYEQYF.

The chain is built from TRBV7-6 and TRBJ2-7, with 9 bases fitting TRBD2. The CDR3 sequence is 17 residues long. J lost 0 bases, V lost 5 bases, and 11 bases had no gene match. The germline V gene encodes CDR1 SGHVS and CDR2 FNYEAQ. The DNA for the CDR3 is TGTGCCAGCAGCAAAGGACTAGCGCCAACCTCCTCCTACGAGCAGTACTTC. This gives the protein CASSKGLAPTSSYEQYF.

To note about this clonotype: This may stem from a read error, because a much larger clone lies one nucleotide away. DNA for the CDR3: TGCAGCGTACGACTAGCGGTCCATGAGCAGTACTTC. Its protein product is CSVRLAVHEQYF. The rearrangement uses TRBV29-1 and TRBJ2-5; 9 bases fit TRBD2. Germline CDR1 is SQVTM and CDR2 is ANQGSEA. V was pared by 6 bases and J by 11 bases, with 10 bases of the junction left unmatched. CDR3 length: 12 residues.

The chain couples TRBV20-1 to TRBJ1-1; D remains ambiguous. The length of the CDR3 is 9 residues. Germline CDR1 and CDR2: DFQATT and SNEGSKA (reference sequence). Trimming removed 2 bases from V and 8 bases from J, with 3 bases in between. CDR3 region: CSARLEAFF. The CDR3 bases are TGCAGTGCTAGATTAGAAGCTTTCTTT.

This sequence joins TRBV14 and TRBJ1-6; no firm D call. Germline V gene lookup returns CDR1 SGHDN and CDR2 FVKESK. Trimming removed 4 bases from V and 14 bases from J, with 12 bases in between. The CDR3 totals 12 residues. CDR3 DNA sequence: TGTGCCAGCAGCCGGGATAGACCTACCCTCCACTTT. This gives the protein CASSRDRPTLHF. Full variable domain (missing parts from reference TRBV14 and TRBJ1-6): EAGVTQFPSHSVIEKGQTVTLRCDPISGHDNLYWYRRVMGKEIKFLLHFVKESKQDESGMPNNRFLAERTGGTYSTLKVQPAELEDSGVYFCASSRDRPTLHFGNGTRLTVT.

CDR3 sequence: CASSPGLAGGRGETQYF. The CDR3 bases are TGTGCCAGCAGCCCCGGACTAGCGGGGGGGCGCGGAGAGACCCAGTACTTC. The chain combines TRBV28 with TRBJ2-5; 15 nucleotides agree with TRBD2. This CDR3 has 17 amino acids. CDR1 is MDHEN and CDR2 is SYDVKM in the germline V gene. Trimming removed 6 bases from V and 4 bases from J; junction bases left unmatched: 9.

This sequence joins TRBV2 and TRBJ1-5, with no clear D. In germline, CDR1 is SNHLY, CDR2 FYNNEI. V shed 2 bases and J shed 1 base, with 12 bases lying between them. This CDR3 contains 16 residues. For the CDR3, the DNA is TGTGCCAGCAGTGAATCGGCAGGTTGGAGCAATCAGCCCCAGCATTTT. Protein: CASSESAGWSNQPQHF.

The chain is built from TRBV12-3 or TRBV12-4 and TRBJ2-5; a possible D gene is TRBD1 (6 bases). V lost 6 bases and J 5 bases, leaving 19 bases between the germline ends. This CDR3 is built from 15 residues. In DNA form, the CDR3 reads TGTGCCAGCAGATTAACTTCGGACAGACACGAGACCCAGTACTTC. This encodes CASRLTSDRHETQYF.

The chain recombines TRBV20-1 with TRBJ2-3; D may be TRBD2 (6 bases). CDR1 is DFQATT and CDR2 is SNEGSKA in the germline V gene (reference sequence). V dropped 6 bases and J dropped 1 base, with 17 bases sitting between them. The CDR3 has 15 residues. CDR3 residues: CSAPGRLVGTDTQYF. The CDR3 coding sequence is TGCAGTGCCCCGGGCCGACTAGTAGGCACAGATACGCAGTATTTT.

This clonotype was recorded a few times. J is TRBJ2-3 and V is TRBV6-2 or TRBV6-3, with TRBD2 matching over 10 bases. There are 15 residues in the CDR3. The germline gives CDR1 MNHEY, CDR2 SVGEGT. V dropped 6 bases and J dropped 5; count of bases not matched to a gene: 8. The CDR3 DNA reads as TGTGCCAGCAGCCAAGGTGCTAGCGGGGGAGATACGCAGTATTTT. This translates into CASSQGASGGDTQYF.